Listed here is a single T cell receptor (beta chain). Its specificity is unknown. The primer mix had 60 Vbeta and 13 Jbeta primers. Libraries were prepared by immunoSEQ multiplex PCR; TCRdb keeps only in-frame clonotypes and omits some of them. The sample has about 76,000 clones, more than 60% seen once. This specimen belongs to a study of cytomegalovirus exposure and HLA in healthy donors. Study-wide results and limits: Reported performance of the classifier showed diagnosis of cytomegalovirus status with high specificity and sensitivity. TCR beta chains numbering under 200 were designated cytomegalovirus-associated. The study dropped some indistinguishable V segments, TRBV6-2 and TRBV6-3 among them.

Deletions cut 2 bases from V and 2 bases from J, with 8 bases between. The CDR3 has 14 amino acids. CDR1 SGHRS and CDR2 YFSETQ come from the germline V gene. This chain uses TRBV5-1 with TRBJ2-1; no reliable D call. The sequencing sample was made of PBMCs. The receptor was isolated from a male donor in good health and CMV-seropositive. The CDR3 loop reads CASSFEAPYNEQFF. CDR3 sequence (DNA): TGCGCCAGCAGCTTTGAAGCTCCCTACAATGAGCAGTTCTTC.